The clone carrying this TCR beta chain was observed at least ten times. V shed 5 bases and J shed 1 base, with 8 bases lying between them. The length of the CDR3 is 12 residues. Germline V gene data show CDR1 as SQVTM and CDR2 as ANQGSEA. The data belong to a study of T-cell reconstitution after alpha-beta-depleted transplantation in children. Preparing the TCRbeta library involved the use of unique molecular identifiers. TCRdb itself ran the PCR reads through MiXCR, one entry per CDR3 protein. Among hundreds of thousands of distinct CDR3 sequences listed, approximately 15% were seen once. The material sequenced was PBMCs from the stem cell graft donor, taken from the stem cell graft. This TCR was sampled from a human donor who donated a stem cell graft to a child with acute myeloid leukemia. This sequence joins TRBV29-1 and TRBJ2-5; D unclear. CDR3 amino acids: CSVRTAQETQYF. CDR3 DNA: TGCAGCGTTCGAACAGCCCAAGAGACCCAGTACTTC.